A single sample gave rise to the 21 T cell receptor beta chains below, sequenced in a study of cytomegalovirus exposure and HLA in healthy donors. Both 60 Vbeta primers and 13 Jbeta primers went into the PCR. TCRdb keeps only in-frame clones here, not all; method: immunoSEQ multiplex PCR. The sample has some 130,000 clones, roughly 82% seen once. The sample consisted of PBMCs. Receptors originate from a man between 25 and 39 years old in good health and CMV-seronegative.

The genes are TRBV28 and TRBJ2-7; D may be TRBD2 (6 bases). CDR1 is MDHEN, CDR2 SYDVKM, per germline. This CDR3 is 14 amino acids long. V lost 7 bases and J 3 bases, leaving 16 bases between the germline ends. The CDR3 DNA reads as TGTGCCAGCACTGGATCCGCGGGACTCTACGAGCAGTACTTC. Its translation: CASTGSAGLYEQYF.

This sequence joins TRBV29-1 and TRBJ1-1, with TRBD1 as a possible D gene (6 bases). CDR3 length: 12 residues. Germline-derived CDR1 and CDR2 are SQVTM and ANQGSEA. Trimming pared 7 bases from V and 1 base from J, leaving 10 bases between. CDR3 loop: CSAQGRNTEAFF. The CDR3 DNA is TGCAGCGCCCAGGGGCGGAACACTGAAGCTTTCTTT. Looking up the rest from reference TRBV29-1 and TRBJ1-1 gives the full variable domain: SAVISQKPSRDICQRGTSLTIQCQVDSQVTMMFWYRQQPGQSLTLIATANQGSEATYESGFVIDKFPISRPNLTFSTLTVSNMSPEDSSIYLCSAQGRNTEAFFGQGTRLTVV.

The chain combines TRBV5-5 with TRBJ2-3, with D possibly matching TRBD1 (6 bases). The V gene lost 6 bases and the J gene lost 2 bases, with 13 bases spanning the gap. This CDR3 is built from 14 residues. The V gene's germline CDR1 is SGHKS and CDR2 YYEKEE (reference sequence). CDR3 sequence reads: CASIQGRLTDTQYF. The CDR3 region has the DNA TGTGCCAGCATTCAGGGGCGTCTCACAGATACGCAGTATTTT.

A note on this clone: One junction end disagrees with the germline gene, perhaps due to a read error. The J gene is TRBJ2-4, the V gene TRBV28; TRBD1 aligns across 7 bases. Germline CDR1 MDHEN, CDR2 SYDVKM. There are 15 residues in the CDR3. This CDR3 is CASSLQGEAKNSQYF. Written as DNA, the CDR3 is TGTGCCAGCAGTTTACAGGGGGAAGCCAAAAACAGTCAGTACTTC.

This sequence joins TRBV6-6 and TRBJ1-2; maybe TRBD1 (5 bases). The CDR3 runs 13 residues. V was trimmed by 4 bases and J by 1 base, leaving 7 bases between them. Germline V lookup: CDR1 MNHNY, CDR2 SVGAGI (reference sequence). The CDR3 region is CASSLTDNYGYTF. Here the CDR3 DNA reads TGTGCCAGCAGTTTGACAGATAACTATGGCTACACCTTC.

The chain combines TRBV13 with TRBJ1-2; TRBD1 aligns across 10 bases. The V segment lost 0 bases and the J segment 5 bases; nucleotides outside the gene matches: 3. Germline V gives CDR1 PRHDT, CDR2 FYEKMQ (reference sequence). CDR3 length: 15 residues. The DNA for the CDR3 is TGTGCCAGCAGCTTAGGTCCGGGACAGGGGTATGGCTACACCTTC. Amino acid sequence: CASSLGPGQGYGYTF.

This sequence joins TRBV6-1 and TRBJ2-7, with a weak D call TRBD2 (6 bases). Germline-derived CDR1 and CDR2 are MNHNS and SASEGT. V shed 3 bases and J shed 2 bases, with 14 bases lying between them. The CDR3 runs to 15 residues. CDR3 region: CASSDPGLSAYEQYF. DNA for the CDR3: TGTGCCAGCAGTGATCCGGGACTCTCAGCCTACGAGCAGTACTTC.

The CDR3 loop reads CASRPQGLGTDTQYF. As DNA, the CDR3 is TGTGCCAGTAGGCCCCAGGGGCTTGGCACAGATACGCAGTATTTT. This chain links TRBV19 with TRBJ2-3, with D possibly TRBD1 on 6 matching bases. V was clipped by 6 bases and J by 1 base, with 14 bases between them. In germline, CDR1 is LNHDA, CDR2 SQIVND (reference sequence). The CDR3 consists of 15 residues.

The chain uses TRBV5-1 and TRBJ2-1; 7 nucleotides line up with TRBD2. The CDR3 runs 17 residues. Germline V gene data show CDR1 as SGHRS and CDR2 as YFSETQ. The trim removed 4 bases at V and 8 bases at J, leaving 18 bases unmatched. The CDR3 DNA follows: TGCGCCAGCAGCGTAGGATTAGCGGGCCTCCGTGGTGATGAGCAGTTCTTC. Translated: CASSVGLAGLRGDEQFF.

The genes are TRBV9 and TRBJ2-6; maybe TRBD2 (5 bases). This CDR3 has 15 residues. Germline CDR1 reads SGDLS; CDR2 reads YYNGEE. Between the trimmed V and J ends, which lost 4 bases and 4 bases, there was a span of 12 bases. The CDR3 region is CASSFTGYGANVLTF. The CDR3 DNA reads TGTGCCAGCAGCTTCACGGGGTACGGGGCCAACGTCCTGACTTTC. The full variable domain, with the rest looked up from reference TRBV9 and TRBJ2-6, is DSGVTQTPKHLITATGQRVTLRCSPRSGDLSVYWYQQSLDQGLQFLIQYYNGEERAKGNILERFSAQQFPDLHSELNLSSLELGDSALYFCASSFTGYGANVLTFGAGSRLTVL.

This clone turned up a few times. The rearrangement joins TRBV6-5 to TRBJ1-4; tentatively, D is TRBD1 (6 bases). The V and J ends lost 10 bases and 0 bases respectively, with 15 bases between them. The germline V gene has CDR1 MNHEY and CDR2 SVGAGI. The CDR3 is made up of 15 amino acids. DNA of the CDR3: TGTGCCACCGGACAGTTCGCTGCAACTAATGAAAAACTGTTTTTT. The encoded protein is CATGQFAATNEKLFF.

The chain joins TRBV10-3 to TRBJ2-7; tentative D call: TRBD1 (5 bases). This CDR3 is 12 amino acids long. CDR1 and CDR2 from the germline V gene are ENHRY and SYGVKD. Trimming stripped 3 bases from V and 6 bases from J, with 9 bases between. The CDR3 is CAISEGEPEQYF. CDR3 nucleotide sequence: TGTGCCATCAGTGAAGGGGAACCCGAGCAGTACTTC.

The V and J genes are TRBV10-3 and TRBJ2-4; TRBD2 might be the D (6 bases). Trimming shortened V by 3 bases and J by 7 bases, and 19 bases separated the two germline ends. The V gene's germline CDR1 is ENHRY and CDR2 SYGVKD. The CDR3 extends over 16 amino acids. CDR3 nucleotides: TGTGCCATCAGTGACCCCCGGGAGCTCGGTTGGAACATTCAGTACTTC. It is translated as CAISDPRELGWNIQYF.

This clone was seen only a few times. The V and J genes are TRBV28 and TRBJ1-1, with D tentatively TRBD1 (6 bases). The germline gives CDR1 MDHEN, CDR2 SYDVKM. The CDR3 sequence is 14 residues long. With 6 bases removed from V and 4 bases from J, the gap between germline ends came to 15 bases. The CDR3 is CASRGQYSGTEAFF. The CDR3 DNA follows: TGTGCCAGCAGAGGACAGTATTCGGGCACTGAAGCTTTCTTT.

The rearrangement joins TRBV5-1 to TRBJ2-1; perhaps TRBD2 as D (7 bases). The CDR3 is made up of 14 amino acids. V was shortened by 7 bases and J by 7 bases, with 18 bases between the two germline ends. In germline, CDR1 is SGHRS, CDR2 YFSETQ. CDR3 residues: CASYMGGGENEQFF. CDR3 nucleotide sequence: TGCGCCAGCTATATGGGGGGGGGCGAGAATGAGCAGTTCTTC.

This chain joins TRBV5-1 and TRBJ1-4; D possibly corresponds to TRBD1 (6 bases). The CDR3 loop spans 14 amino acids. V was shortened by 7 bases and J by 5 bases, with 15 bases between the two germline ends. Germline V gene data show CDR1 as SGHRS and CDR2 as YFSETQ. The CDR3 DNA is TGCGCCAGCGGCGATGGACAGTTAAATGAAAAACTGTTTTTT. It translates to CASGDGQLNEKLFF.

This chain joins TRBV11-2 and TRBJ2-7, with D perhaps TRBD1 (6 bases). CDR3 length equals 15 residues. In germline, CDR1 is SGHAT, CDR2 FQNNGV. V gave up 0 bases and J gave up 4 bases, with 13 bases separating them. In DNA form, the CDR3 reads TGTGCCAGCAGCTTAGAGGCAGGGGCCGTATACGAGCAGTACTTC. It is translated as CASSLEAGAVYEQYF.

V usage is TRBV28 and J usage is TRBJ1-3; perhaps TRBD1 as D (6 bases). There are 14 residues in the CDR3. Trimming removed 6 bases from V and 2 bases from J, with 11 bases in between. Germline V lookup: CDR1 MDHEN, CDR2 SYDVKM. As DNA, the CDR3 is TGTGCCAGCAGCCCTGGACAGCCTGGAAACACCATATATTTT. Protein sequence: CASSPGQPGNTIYF.

The gene calls are TRBV19 and TRBJ1-5, with D perhaps TRBD1 (5 bases). V was pared by 5 bases and J by 2 bases, with 16 bases between. Germline CDR1 LNHDA, CDR2 SQIVND (reference sequence). This CDR3 comprises 16 residues. DNA for the CDR3: TGTGCCAGTAGTTCGGGCGGGGACGTGGGCAATCAGCCCCAGCATTTT. Translated: CASSSGGDVGNQPQHF.

V is TRBV5-4 and J is TRBJ2-7, with 14 bases identical to TRBD2. This CDR3 spans 18 amino acids. Germline CDR1 and CDR2: SGHNT and YYREEE (reference sequence). The junction had 8 bases not matched to a gene; V was cut back by 3 bases and J by 0 bases. As DNA, the CDR3 is TGTGCCAGCAGCTGGGGACTAGCGGGGGCCTCAAGCTCCTACGAGCAGTACTTC. Its protein is CASSWGLAGASSSYEQYF.

Only a few counts were recorded for this clone. The chain has TRBV4-1 and TRBJ2-4; D is possibly TRBD1 (5 bases). This CDR3 region has 14 residues. V dropped 1 base and J dropped 7 bases, with 11 bases sitting between them. In germline, CDR1 is MGHRA, CDR2 YSYEKL. The CDR3, as DNA: TGCGCCAGCAGCCAAGTGGGGCAGGTGAACATTCAGTACTTC. It encodes CASSQVGQVNIQYF.